These 12 T cell receptor beta chains were all obtained from the same sample, sequenced in a study of human T cells and chemical hapten exposure. A single record per CDR3 protein comes from TCRdb applying MiXCR to the RACE reads. There are around 60,000 distinct CDR3 sequences in the sample; about 7% occur only once, and around 1.6% lies in the top ten. Stated time point: pre-sensitization, week 0. Treatment indicated: therapeutic diphenylcyclopropenone sensitization with weekly scalp DPC. Specimen: whole blood, collected in connection with sensitization to the hapten diphenylcyclopropenone (DPC). The receptors stem from a woman younger than 45 with alopecia areata. Some clones in this sample may be carry-over from other donors' samples.

This clonotype was detected many times. This chain joins TRBV4-2 and TRBJ2-1, with 8 bases lining up with TRBD2. CDR1 is LGHNA, CDR2 YNFKEQ, per germline. The CDR3 extends over 17 amino acids. V trimming: 1 base; J trimming: 0 bases; junction bases outside the gene matches: 5. DNA for the CDR3: TGTGCCAGCAGCCAAGGGGGCGGGGGGACCTCCTACAATGAGCAGTTCTTC. Translation: CASSQGGGGTSYNEQFF.

This clonotype was recorded at least ten times. The rearrangement uses TRBV20-1 and TRBJ2-5; D possibly corresponds to TRBD2 (6 bases). With 0 bases removed from V and 5 bases from J, the gap between germline ends came to 19 bases. The CDR3 sequence is 16 residues long. In germline, CDR1 is DFQATT, CDR2 SNEGSKA (reference sequence). CDR3 loop: CSARDTRLAIGETQYF. The CDR3 nucleotides are TGCAGTGCTAGAGATACTCGGCTAGCGATCGGGGAGACCCAGTACTTC.

The sample holds many counts of this clonotype. The chain couples TRBV6-5 to TRBJ1-2, with TRBD1 as a possible D gene (6 bases). Germline lookup yields CDR1 MNHEY and CDR2 SVGAGI. V lost 6 bases and J 0 bases, leaving 14 bases between the germline ends. The CDR3 spans 15 residues. The CDR3 protein is CASRQQGLANYGYTF. The DNA for the CDR3 is TGTGCCAGCAGGCAACAGGGTCTAGCTAACTATGGCTACACCTTC.

This clonotype was counted a few times. J is TRBJ1-1 and V is TRBV20-1, with D unclear. The germline CDR1 and CDR2 sequences are DFQATT and SNEGSKA (reference sequence). The V gene lost 3 bases and the J gene lost 1 base, with 12 bases spanning the gap. The CDR3 has 14 amino acids. CDR3 loop: CSARIGHWNTEAFF. DNA for the CDR3: TGCAGTGCTAGGATCGGGCATTGGAACACTGAAGCTTTCTTT.

About this clonotype itself: A much larger clone lies one base from this, so it may be a read error. The V call is TRBV10-3, the J call TRBJ2-6; D call uncertain. The CDR3 sequence is 15 residues long. The germline V gene has CDR1 ENHRY and CDR2 SYGVKD. Trimming removed 2 bases at V and 9 bases at J, with 14 bases between. CDR3 in amino acids: CAISEPPPWDNVLTF. CDR3 nucleotide sequence: TGTGCCATCAGTGAGCCCCCACCCTGGGACAACGTCCTGACTTTC.

Notes on this clonotype: A much larger clone differs by one base, so this may be a read error. The chain recombines TRBV14 with TRBJ1-1, with no clear D. This CDR3 spans 13 amino acids. V shed 1 base and J shed 3 bases, with 6 bases lying between them. In germline, CDR1 is SGHDN, CDR2 FVKESK. The CDR3 sequence is CASSQGWYTEAFF. Here the CDR3 DNA reads TGTGCCAGCAGCCAAGGTTGGTACACTGAAGCTTTCTTT.

J is TRBJ2-3 and V is TRBV6-6; TRBD1 matches 7 bases. Germline V CDR1 and CDR2: MNHNY, SVGAGI (reference sequence). The CDR3 has 13 amino acids. Losses at the gene ends were 5 bases for V and 6 bases for J; bases not matched to a gene: 5. The CDR3 here is CASSTLTGDTQYF. For the CDR3, the DNA is TGTGCCAGCAGTACTCTGACAGGGGATACGCAGTATTTT.

The table lists this clonotype with many counts. The gene calls are TRBV20-1 and TRBJ2-7; 10 nucleotides match TRBD2. The V gene's germline CDR1 is DFQATT and CDR2 SNEGSKA (reference sequence). The CDR3 runs to 13 residues. J was trimmed by 1 base and V by 7 bases; bases with no gene match: 4. The CDR3 loop reads CSGSAGGSYEQYF. In nucleotides, the CDR3 is TGCAGTGGTTCAGCGGGGGGGTCCTACGAGCAGTACTTC.

The chain couples TRBV20-1 to TRBJ1-2; D is perhaps TRBD1 (6 bases). V lost 1 base and J lost 5, with 14 bases in between. This CDR3 region has 14 residues. CDR1 is DFQATT and CDR2 is SNEGSKA in the germline V gene (reference sequence). The CDR3 spells CSARVPGQPYGYTF. The CDR3 DNA sequence: TGCAGTGCTAGAGTGCCTGGACAGCCGTATGGCTACACCTTC.

The rearrangement joins TRBV20-1 to TRBJ1-2; no clear D gene. The length of the CDR3 is 15 residues. With 3 bases removed from V and 1 base from J, the gap between germline ends came to 15 bases. Germline V gene data show CDR1 as DFQATT and CDR2 as SNEGSKA (reference sequence). The CDR3 region is CSASGRGLGNYGYTF. The CDR3, as DNA: TGCAGTGCTAGTGGCCGAGGGTTAGGTAACTATGGCTACACCTTC.

The genes are TRBV5-1 and TRBJ1-6, with D perhaps TRBD1 (5 bases). Trimming shortened V by 0 bases and J by 7 bases, and 17 bases separated the two germline ends. This CDR3 has 17 amino acids. The V gene's germline CDR1 is SGHRS and CDR2 YFSETQ. The CDR3 spells CASSLGLGDAGNSPLHF. The DNA for the CDR3 is TGCGCCAGCAGCTTGGGCCTGGGGGATGCGGGCAATTCACCCCTCCACTTT. Supplemented by reference TRBV5-1 and TRBJ1-6, the full variable domain reads KAGVTQTPRYLIKTRGQQVTLSCSPISGHRSVSWYQQTPGQGLQFLFEYFSETQRNKGNFPGRFSGRQFSNSRSEMNVSTLELGDSALYLCASSLGLGDAGNSPLHFGNGTRLTVT.

The V call is TRBV3-1, the J call TRBJ1-4, with D possibly matching TRBD1 (5 bases). Looked up from germline, CDR1 is LGHDT and CDR2 is YNNKEL (reference sequence). The V end was cut by 4 bases, the J end by 7 bases, with 13 bases between. The CDR3 is 14 amino acids. This CDR3 is CASSPSIGGEKLFF. The CDR3 DNA reads as TGTGCCAGCAGCCCGAGTATCGGGGGTGAAAAACTGTTTTTT. Full variable domain (rest looked up from reference TRBV3-1 and TRBJ1-4): DTAVSQTPKYLVTQMGNDKSIKCEQNLGHDTMYWYKQDSKKFLKIMFSYNNKELIINETVPNRFSPKSPDKAHLNLHINSLELGDSAVYFCASSPSIGGEKLFFGSGTQLSVL.